The T cell receptor beta chain under discussion was sequenced for a study of OX40 agonist ivuxolimab in advanced cancers. About this clone: The antigen remains unidentified.

Study conclusions and caveats: Individuals who were partial responders at 0.1-3.0 mg/kg had clonal expansion that ranked among the lowest. Clonal expansion was seen in CD4+ and CD8+ blood T cells by week 6 at 0.1 to 3.0 mg/kg.

Assay used: immunoSEQ multiplex PCR; TCRdb lists only in-frame clones, some missing. Of under 80,000 clones in the sample, around 90% were seen once. Germline V lookup: CDR1 KGHSH, CDR2 LQKENI. V lost 0 bases to trimming and J lost 3 bases, with 12 bases between them. The CDR3 runs to 15 residues. Sequenced here: CD4+ or CD8+ T cells sorted from blood, sampled in a trial of the OX40 agonist ivuxolimab. The chain carries TRBV18 and TRBJ2-7; D ambiguous. This TCR was sampled from an adult with an advanced solid tumor such as melanoma, head and neck, liver or kidney cancer. The CDR3 is CASSPPGGGNYEQYF. CDR3 bases: TGTGCCAGCTCACCACCGGGCGGCGGAAACTACGAGCAGTACTTC.